The sequence of this T cell receptor beta chain was determined in a study of T cells in Graves' hyperthyroidism and ophthalmopathy. V lost 4 bases and J lost 4, with 11 bases in between. Germline CDR1 MNHEY, CDR2 SVGAGI. This CDR3 has 15 residues. At least ten counts were recorded for this clonotype. Antigen: not known. Hyperthyroidism of Graves' type that showed no ophthalmopathy progression within 18 months was stable. Every diagnosis used clinical symptoms, serum thyroxine and TRAb, thyroid ultrasound and orbital computed tomography. It was around 10 ml of fresh peripheral blood that supplied the PBMCs. Amplified regions were TCR beta CDR3 sequences from RNA transcripts. A first-round RT-PCR of the TCR CDR3 used the HTBI primer set. TCRdb ran MiXCR on the multiplex PCR reads and lists one entry per CDR3 protein. This table holds around 350,000 distinct CDR3 sequences, 19% found once. General observations from the study: Most clonotypes expanded in the thyroid (above 0.001) were also present in blood.

The source of this sequence is a woman younger than 35 with Graves' hyperthyroidism. The material sequenced was blood. The chain joins TRBV6-5 to TRBJ2-6; D might be TRBD1 (5 bases). CDR3 region: CASSSSGRGANVLTF. The DNA for the CDR3 is TGTGCCAGCAGTTCCTCAGGGCGGGGGGCCAACGTCCTGACTTTC.